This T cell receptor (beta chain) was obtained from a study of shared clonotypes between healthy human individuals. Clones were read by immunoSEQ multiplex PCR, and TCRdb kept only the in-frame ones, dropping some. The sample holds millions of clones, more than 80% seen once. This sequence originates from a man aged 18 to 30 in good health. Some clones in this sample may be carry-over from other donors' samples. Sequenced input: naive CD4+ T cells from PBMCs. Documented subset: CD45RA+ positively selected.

CDR3 sequence (DNA): TGTGCCAGCAGCCCTCTGACAGGGGTCGGCGCTGGCTACACCTTC. Protein sequence: CASSPLTGVGAGYTF. The chain has TRBV11-1 and TRBJ1-2; 8 bases map to TRBD1. The CDR3 is 15 residues long. The V gene's germline CDR1 is SGHAT and CDR2 FQDESV (reference sequence). Trimming at V came to 5 bases and at J to 7 bases, leaving 12 bases not matched to a gene.